One TCR beta chain is described in this entry. Assay used: immunoSEQ multiplex PCR; TCRdb lists only in-frame clones, some missing. Here the sample spans about 180,000 clones, about 85% being singletons. Trimming at V came to 0 bases and at J to 6 bases, leaving 4 bases not matched to a gene. The CDR3 covers 15 residues. Germline V lookup: CDR1 SGDLS, CDR2 YYNGEE. This sample is part of a study of blood T cell repertoires in COVID-19. The receptor comes from a middle-aged woman with acute COVID-19. Sequencing was carried out using PBMCs or T cells enriched from blood (not recorded which). The chain combines TRBV9 with TRBJ2-1; TRBD2 aligns across 9 bases. The CDR3 is CASSVGSSGINEQFF. CDR3 bases: TGTGCCAGCAGCGTAGGCTCTAGCGGGATCAATGAGCAGTTCTTC.